Listed below are T cell receptor beta chains from one sample, sequenced in a study of blood T cell repertoires in COVID-19. The data were produced by immunoSEQ multiplex PCR, yet TCRdb's version contains in-frame clones alone and is incomplete. The sample has approximately 170,000 clones, approximately 86% seen once. Sequencing input: peripheral blood. The receptor set was obtained from a man aged 55 to 70 who had recovered from COVID-19. Each CDR3 is given with its conserved first and last residue. A D gene is named only where the DNA matches it firmly. Clone size, where shown, is once, few, many, or a class for clones that have expanded.

clone size: .; V gene: TRBV5-1; J gene: TRBJ1-2; D gene: .; CDR3 protein: CASSLGGGSNYGYTF; CDR3 DNA: TGCGCCAGCAGCTTGGGTGGAGGGTCTAACTATGGCTACACCTTC
clone size: .; V gene: TRBV4-1; J gene: TRBJ1-1; D gene: .; CDR3 protein: CASSQTDREAFF; CDR3 DNA: TGCGCCAGCAGCCAAACCGACAGGGAAGCTTTCTTT
clone size: .; V gene: TRBV7-2; J gene: TRBJ1-2; D gene: .; CDR3 protein: CASSFNRDPNYGYTF; CDR3 DNA: TGTGCCAGCAGCTTTAACAGGGATCCTAACTATGGCTACACCTTC
clone size: many; V gene: TRBV29-1; J gene: TRBJ2-3; D gene: TRBD2; CDR3 protein: CSVEDGGVPDTQYF; CDR3 DNA: TGCAGCGTTGAAGATGGGGGGGTTCCAGATACGCAGTATTTT
clone size: .; V gene: TRBV18; J gene: TRBJ2-1; D gene: .; CDR3 protein: CASSPFPLTGSYNEQFF; CDR3 DNA: TGTGCCAGCTCACCATTTCCGCTAACTGGCTCCTACAATGAGCAGTTCTTC
clone size: .; V gene: TRBV12-3/TRBV12-4; J gene: TRBJ1-5; D gene: .; CDR3 protein: CASAVNSNQPQHF; CDR3 DNA: TGTGCCAGCGCGGTTAATAGCAATCAGCCCCAGCATTTT
clone size: .; V gene: TRBV6-5; J gene: TRBJ1-2; D gene: .; CDR3 protein: CASSYSFEVYGYTF; CDR3 DNA: TGTGCCAGCAGTTACTCTTTCGAGGTCTATGGCTACACCTTC
clone size: few; V gene: TRBV11-2; J gene: TRBJ1-5; D gene: .; CDR3 protein: CASSLFGDQPQHF; CDR3 DNA: TGTGCCAGCAGCTTATTCGGGGATCAGCCCCAGCATTTT
clone size: .; V gene: TRBV6-5; J gene: TRBJ1-5; D gene: .; CDR3 protein: CASSYQAGVQPQHF; CDR3 DNA: TGTGCCAGCAGTTACCAGGCAGGGGTCCAGCCCCAGCATTTT
clone size: .; V gene: TRBV6-1; J gene: TRBJ2-7; D gene: TRBD1; CDR3 protein: CASSEDWGQAFYEQYF; CDR3 DNA: TGTGCCAGCAGTGAAGACTGGGGACAGGCGTTCTACGAGCAGTACTTC
clone size: .; V gene: TRBV5-1; J gene: TRBJ2-7; D gene: TRBD1; CDR3 protein: CASSDTAGTDEQYF; CDR3 DNA: TGCGCCAGCAGCGACACTGCAGGGACAGACGAGCAGTACTTC
clone size: .; V gene: TRBV11-3; J gene: TRBJ2-3; D gene: .; CDR3 protein: CASSLTSNTDTQYF; CDR3 DNA: TGTGCCAGCAGCTTGACTAGTAACACAGATACGCAGTATTTT
clone size: .; V gene: TRBV7-9; J gene: TRBJ2-2; D gene: TRBD1; CDR3 protein: CASSSAGTGNTGELFF; CDR3 DNA: TGTGCCAGCAGCTCTGCCGGGACAGGGAATACCGGGGAGCTGTTTTTT
clone size: .; V gene: TRBV30; J gene: TRBJ2-1; D gene: TRBD1; CDR3 protein: CAWSDPGTGGSNEQFF; CDR3 DNA: TGTGCCTGGAGCGACCCCGGGACAGGGGGTTCCAATGAGCAGTTCTTC
clone size: few; V gene: TRBV7-2; J gene: TRBJ1-6; D gene: TRBD1; CDR3 protein: CASSSGTGNSPLHF; CDR3 DNA: TGTGCCAGCAGCTCAGGGACAGGAAATTCACCCCTCCACTTT
clone size: .; V gene: TRBV20-1; J gene: TRBJ1-3; D gene: TRBD1; CDR3 protein: CSASSTTGGGGDGNTIYF; CDR3 DNA: TGCAGTGCCAGTTCCACCACAGGGGGGGGTGGTGATGGAAACACCATATATTTT
clone size: .; V gene: TRBV9; J gene: TRBJ1-3; D gene: TRBD1; CDR3 protein: CASSAGGNSGNTIYF; CDR3 DNA: TGTGCCAGCAGTGCAGGGGGGAACTCTGGAAACACCATATATTTT
clone size: .; V gene: TRBV2; J gene: TRBJ2-7; D gene: TRBD1; CDR3 protein: CASSRQGALNEQYF; CDR3 DNA: TGTGCCAGCAGTAGACAGGGGGCTTTGAACGAGCAGTACTTC
clone size: .; V gene: TRBV5-4; J gene: TRBJ2-5; D gene: TRBD1; CDR3 protein: CASSFRTGGKETQYF; CDR3 DNA: TGTGCCAGCAGCTTTAGGACAGGGGGGAAGGAGACCCAGTACTTC
clone size: .; V gene: TRBV11-1; J gene: TRBJ1-4; D gene: .; CDR3 protein: CASSTTTGSNEKLFF; CDR3 DNA: TGTGCCAGCAGCACGACGACAGGTTCTAATGAAAAACTGTTTTTT
clone size: .; V gene: TRBV6-5; J gene: TRBJ2-2; D gene: TRBD2; CDR3 protein: CASSWGGITGELFF; CDR3 DNA: TGTGCCAGCAGTTGGGGGGGGATCACCGGGGAGCTGTTTTTT
clone size: .; V gene: TRBV27; J gene: TRBJ2-4; D gene: TRBD2; CDR3 protein: CASSFTGGQNIQYF; CDR3 DNA: TGTGCCAGCAGTTTTACGGGGGGGCAAAACATTCAGTACTTC
clone size: .; V gene: TRBV19; J gene: TRBJ2-3; D gene: TRBD2; CDR3 protein: CASSRTSGGAHTQYF; CDR3 DNA: TGTGCCAGTAGTAGGACTAGCGGGGGGGCGCATACGCAGTATTTT
clone size: .; V gene: TRBV6-2/TRBV6-3; J gene: TRBJ2-1; D gene: TRBD2; CDR3 protein: CASSNSGGVSYNEQFF; CDR3 DNA: TGTGCCAGCAGCAATAGCGGGGGAGTCTCCTACAATGAGCAGTTCTTC
clone size: .; V gene: TRBV24-1; J gene: TRBJ2-2; D gene: .; CDR3 protein: CATSDPARTNTGELFF; CDR3 DNA: TGTGCCACCAGTGATCCCGCCAGGACGAACACCGGGGAGCTGTTTTTT
clone size: .; V gene: TRBV19; J gene: TRBJ2-2; D gene: .; CDR3 protein: CASSIFQNTGELFF; CDR3 DNA: TGTGCCAGTAGTATTTTCCAGAACACCGGGGAGCTGTTTTTT
clone size: .; V gene: TRBV7-2; J gene: TRBJ1-1; D gene: .; CDR3 protein: CASSSNGGYTEAFF; CDR3 DNA: TGTGCCAGCAGCTCAAACGGGGGGTACACTGAAGCTTTCTTT
clone size: once; V gene: TRBV2; J gene: TRBJ2-2; D gene: TRBD1; CDR3 protein: CATLERTGTTGELFF; CDR3 DNA: TGTGCCACCTTAGAAAGGACAGGGACCACCGGGGAGCTGTTTTTT
clone size: .; V gene: TRBV2; J gene: TRBJ1-6; D gene: TRBD1; CDR3 protein: CASSRDSQNSPLHF; CDR3 DNA: TGTGCCAGCAGTCGGGACAGTCAAAATTCACCCCTCCACTTT
clone size: .; V gene: TRBV27; J gene: TRBJ2-7; D gene: TRBD2; CDR3 protein: CASSLMNSGGFYEQYF; CDR3 DNA: TGTGCCAGCAGTTTAATGAATAGCGGGGGGTTCTACGAGCAGTACTTC
clone size: .; V gene: TRBV2; J gene: TRBJ2-1; D gene: TRBD1; CDR3 protein: CASSDDGTGGNEQFF; CDR3 DNA: TGTGCCAGCAGTGACGACGGGACAGGGGGCAATGAGCAGTTCTTC
clone size: .; V gene: TRBV6-1; J gene: TRBJ1-5; D gene: .; CDR3 protein: CASSEGQSNQPQHF; CDR3 DNA: TGTGCCAGCAGTGAAGGGCAGAGCAATCAGCCCCAGCATTTT
clone size: .; V gene: TRBV20-1; J gene: TRBJ2-7; D gene: .; CDR3 protein: CSASRLDIDYEQYF; CDR3 DNA: TGCAGTGCTAGTCGTTTGGACATAGACTACGAGCAGTACTTC
clone size: .; V gene: TRBV15; J gene: TRBJ1-5; D gene: TRBD1; CDR3 protein: CATSRDLETGGGQPQHF; CDR3 DNA: TGTGCCACCAGCAGAGACCTGGAAACAGGGGGCGGTCAGCCCCAGCATTTT
clone size: .; V gene: TRBV5-6; J gene: TRBJ1-2; D gene: TRBD1; CDR3 protein: CASSTADREIGYGYTF; CDR3 DNA: TGTGCCAGCAGCACGGCGGACAGGGAGATCGGCTATGGCTACACCTTC
clone size: .; V gene: TRBV7-9; J gene: TRBJ2-1; D gene: .; CDR3 protein: CASSLAWTDYNEQFF; CDR3 DNA: TGTGCCAGCAGCTTAGCTTGGACAGACTACAATGAGCAGTTCTTC
clone size: .; V gene: TRBV4-1; J gene: TRBJ2-6; D gene: .; CDR3 protein: CASSQVYGTGANVLTF; CDR3 DNA: TGCGCCAGCAGCCAAGTCTACGGGACTGGGGCCAACGTCCTGACTTTC
clone size: once; V gene: TRBV5-1; J gene: TRBJ1-6; D gene: TRBD1; CDR3 protein: CASSLAPQGDNSPLHF; CDR3 DNA: TGCGCCAGCAGCTTGGCTCCTCAGGGGGATAATTCACCCCTCCACTTT
clone size: .; V gene: TRBV7-2; J gene: TRBJ1-1; D gene: .; CDR3 protein: CASSSGGRRDTEAFF; CDR3 DNA: TGTGCCAGCAGTTCCGGAGGGAGGAGGGACACTGAAGCTTTCTTT
clone size: .; V gene: TRBV6-4; J gene: TRBJ1-2; D gene: TRBD1; CDR3 protein: CATPQGQGATYGYTF; CDR3 DNA: TGTGCCACCCCCCAAGGACAGGGCGCAACCTATGGCTACACCTTC
clone size: .; V gene: TRBV4-2; J gene: TRBJ1-1; D gene: .; CDR3 protein: CASSHLSDTEAFF; CDR3 DNA: TGTGCCAGCAGCCACTTGTCGGACACTGAAGCTTTCTTT
clone size: many; V gene: TRBV27; J gene: TRBJ2-7; D gene: .; CDR3 protein: CASSLEPQAYEQYF; CDR3 DNA: TGTGCCAGCAGTTTAGAACCTCAGGCCTACGAGCAGTACTTC
clone size: .; V gene: TRBV5-1; J gene: TRBJ1-2; D gene: TRBD1; CDR3 protein: CASSSRDRGDNYGYTF; CDR3 DNA: TGCGCCAGCAGCTCTCGGGACAGGGGGGACAACTATGGCTACACCTTC
clone size: .; V gene: TRBV4-3; J gene: TRBJ1-2; D gene: TRBD1; CDR3 protein: CASSQDLSPAGGVVWYGYTF; CDR3 DNA: TGCGCCAGCAGCCAAGATCTTTCCCCGGCAGGGGGCGTAGTATGGTATGGCTACACCTTC
clone size: .; V gene: TRBV6-1; J gene: TRBJ2-7; D gene: .; CDR3 protein: CASSEPQDGYEQYF; CDR3 DNA: TGTGCCAGCAGTGAACCCCAGGATGGCTACGAGCAGTACTTC
clone size: .; V gene: TRBV7-9; J gene: TRBJ2-5; D gene: .; CDR3 protein: CASSFKAPGAQYF; CDR3 DNA: TGTGCCAGCAGCTTTAAGGCTCCGGGGGCCCAGTACTTC
clone size: .; V gene: TRBV9; J gene: TRBJ1-3; D gene: TRBD1; CDR3 protein: CASSAYRQGTSGNTIYF; CDR3 DNA: TGTGCCAGCAGCGCGTACCGACAGGGAACCTCTGGAAACACCATATATTTT
clone size: .; V gene: TRBV24-1; J gene: TRBJ2-2; D gene: .; CDR3 protein: CATKGDTGELFF; CDR3 DNA: TGTGCCACCAAGGGGGACACCGGGGAGCTGTTTTTT
clone size: .; V gene: TRBV5-1; J gene: TRBJ2-3; D gene: .; CDR3 protein: CASSLGQSPTDTQYF; CDR3 DNA: TGCGCCAGCAGCTTGGGACAGAGCCCCACAGATACGCAGTATTTT
clone size: .; V gene: TRBV12-3/TRBV12-4; J gene: TRBJ2-5; D gene: .; CDR3 protein: CASSLGTKETQYF; CDR3 DNA: TGTGCCAGCAGTTTGGGCACAAAGGAGACCCAGTACTTC
clone size: .; V gene: TRBV7-9; J gene: TRBJ1-1; D gene: TRBD1; CDR3 protein: CASRHGGTGDGETEAFF; CDR3 DNA: TGTGCCAGCAGACATGGAGGGACAGGGGATGGCGAAACTGAAGCTTTCTTT
clone size: few; V gene: TRBV7-3; J gene: TRBJ1-2; D gene: .; CDR3 protein: CASSPDRGSNYGYTF; CDR3 DNA: TGTGCCAGCAGCCCTGACAGAGGATCTAACTATGGCTACACCTTC
clone size: .; V gene: TRBV28; J gene: TRBJ1-2; D gene: TRBD1; CDR3 protein: CASSSGATGGDGYTF; CDR3 DNA: TGTGCCAGCAGTTCGGGCGCTACAGGGGGCGACGGCTACACCTTC
clone size: .; V gene: TRBV5-1; J gene: TRBJ1-1; D gene: .; CDR3 protein: CASRLGYGGNTEAFF; CDR3 DNA: TGCGCCAGCAGACTAGGGTACGGGGGGAACACTGAAGCTTTCTTT